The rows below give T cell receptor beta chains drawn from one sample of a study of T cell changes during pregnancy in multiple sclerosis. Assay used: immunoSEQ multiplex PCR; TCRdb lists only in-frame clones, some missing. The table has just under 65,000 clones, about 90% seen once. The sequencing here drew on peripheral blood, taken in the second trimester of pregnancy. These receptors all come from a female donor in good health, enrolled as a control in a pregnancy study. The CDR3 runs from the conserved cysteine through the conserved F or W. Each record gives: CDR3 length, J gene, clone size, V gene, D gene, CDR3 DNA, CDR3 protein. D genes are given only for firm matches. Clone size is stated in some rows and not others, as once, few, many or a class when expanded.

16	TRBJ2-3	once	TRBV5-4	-	TGTGCCAGCAGCCCGCGCGGGCCGCCGAGCACAGATACGCAGTATTTT	CASSPRGPPSTDTQYF
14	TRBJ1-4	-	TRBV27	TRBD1	TGTGCCAGCAGCCGACGGGACAGTAATGAAAAACTGTTTTTT	CASSRRDSNEKLFF
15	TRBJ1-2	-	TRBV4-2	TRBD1	TGTGCCAGCAGCCAAGACAGGACAGGGGTCTATGGCTACACCTTC	CASSQDRTGVYGYTF
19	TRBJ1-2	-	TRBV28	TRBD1	TGTGCCAGCAGTTTAATTGGGACAGGGCTCTTCCCAGGGAACTATGGCTACACCTTC	CASSLIGTGLFPGNYGYTF
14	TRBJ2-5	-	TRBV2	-	TGTGCCAGCAGTGAAGCGGAGGGGTTAGAGACCCAGTACTTC	CASSEAEGLETQYF
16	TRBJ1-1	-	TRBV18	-	TGTGCCAGCTCACCTTGGGAGAGGGGGATGAACACTGAAGCTTTCTTT	CASSPWERGMNTEAFF
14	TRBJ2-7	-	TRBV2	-	TGTGCCAGCAGTGTGGGGCAGGGGACCAACGAGCAGTACTTC	CASSVGQGTNEQYF
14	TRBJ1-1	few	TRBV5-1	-	TGCGCCAGCAGCTTGCTGGACAGTTTAACTGAAGCTTTCTTT	CASSLLDSLTEAFF
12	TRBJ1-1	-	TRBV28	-	TGTGCCAGCAATCAGGGGAACACTGAAGCTTTCTTT	CASNQGNTEAFF
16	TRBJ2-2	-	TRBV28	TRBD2	TGTGCCAGCAGTCCAGCGGGAGACCACCCCCCGGGGGAGCTGTTTTTT	CASSPAGDHPPGELFF
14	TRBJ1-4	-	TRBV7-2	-	TGTGCCAGCAGCTTATTGCGGCAACCTGAAAAACTGTTTTTT	CASSLLRQPEKLFF
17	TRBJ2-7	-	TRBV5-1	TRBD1	TGCGCCAGCGGGACAGGGGTTGACCCAATCCGTTCCTACGAGCAGTACTTC	CASGTGVDPIRSYEQYF
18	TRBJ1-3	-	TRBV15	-	TGTGCCACCAGCACTCTCGAGACACGGAAGCCCTCTGGAAACACCATATATTTT	CATSTLETRKPSGNTIYF
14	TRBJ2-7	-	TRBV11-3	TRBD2	TGTGCCAGCAGCTTAGAAGGACTAGTCGGGGAGCAGTACTTC	CASSLEGLVGEQYF
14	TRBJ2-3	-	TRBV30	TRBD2	TGTGCCTGGAGTTACAGCGGGGCAGCAGATACGCAGTATTTT	CAWSYSGAADTQYF
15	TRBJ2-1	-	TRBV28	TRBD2	TGTGCCAGCAGTTTAGGGACTAGCGGGACGTATGAGCAGTTCTTC	CASSLGTSGTYEQFF
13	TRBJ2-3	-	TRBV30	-	TGTGCCTGGTCCAGGGGTTACACAGATACGCAGTATTTT	CAWSRGYTDTQYF
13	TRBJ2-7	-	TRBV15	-	TGTGCCACCGCCGATGGCTTTTCCTACGAGCAGTACTTC	CATADGFSYEQYF
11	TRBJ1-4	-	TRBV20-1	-	TGCAGTGCTAGTCCCTACGAAAAACTGTTTTTT	CSASPYEKLFF
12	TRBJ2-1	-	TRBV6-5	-	TGTGCCAGCAGTTCATCGGGCAATGAGCAGTTCTTC	CASSSSGNEQFF
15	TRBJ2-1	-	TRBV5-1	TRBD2	TGCGCCAGCAGCCCGTTAGCGGGAGGGCCTGGGGAGCAGTTCTTC	CASSPLAGGPGEQFF
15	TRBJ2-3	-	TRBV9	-	TGTGCCAGCAGCTTGAGACTGAGCCGCACAGATACGCAGTATTTT	CASSLRLSRTDTQYF
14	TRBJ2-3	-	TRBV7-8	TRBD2	TGTGCCAGCAGCGGGCGACTAGCGGCAGATACGCAGTATTTT	CASSGRLAADTQYF
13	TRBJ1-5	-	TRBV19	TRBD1	TGTGCCAGTAGCGGACAGGTCAATCAGCCCCAGCATTTT	CASSGQVNQPQHF
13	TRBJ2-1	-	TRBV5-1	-	TGCGCCAGCAGCCCCCTTGGCGGTAATGAGCAGTTCTTC	CASSPLGGNEQFF
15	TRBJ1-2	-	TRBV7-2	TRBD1	TGTGCCAGCAGCGTACAACAGGGGCGACCAGGGGGCTACACCTTC	CASSVQQGRPGGYTF
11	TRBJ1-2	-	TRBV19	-	TGTGCCAGTAGTATGGCCCATGGCTACACCTTC	CASSMAHGYTF
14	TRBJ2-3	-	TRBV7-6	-	TGTGCCAGCAGCTTAGTGGCCATCACAGATACGCAGTATTTT	CASSLVAITDTQYF
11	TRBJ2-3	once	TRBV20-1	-	TGCAGTGGGTCCAGGGGAGATACGCAGTATTTT	CSGSRGDTQYF
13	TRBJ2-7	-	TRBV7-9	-	TGTGCCAGCAGCTCCGCCCCGGGCTACGAGCAGTACTTC	CASSSAPGYEQYF
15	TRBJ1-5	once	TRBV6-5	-	TGTGCCAGCAGACACAGGGCCGGGGCATTACAGCCCCAGCATTTT	CASRHRAGALQPQHF
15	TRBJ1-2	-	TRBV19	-	TGTGCCAGTACTTTAATGGGCCTAGGGGACTATGGCTACACCTTC	CASTLMGLGDYGYTF
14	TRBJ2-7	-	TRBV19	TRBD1	TGTGCCAGTAGTATGGGGACAGGGGGCTACGAGCAGTACTTC	CASSMGTGGYEQYF
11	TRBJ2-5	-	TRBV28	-	TGTGCCAGCAGCGTCCAAGAGACCCAGTACTTC	CASSVQETQYF
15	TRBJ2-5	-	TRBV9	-	TGTGCCAGCAGCGTACCCCCGGCGGGCGGGGAGACCCAGTACTTC	CASSVPPAGGETQYF
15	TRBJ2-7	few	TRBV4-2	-	TGTGCCAGCAGCCAAGGAGAGGAGGGTGGCTACGAGCAGTACTTC	CASSQGEEGGYEQYF